This TCR beta chain was profiled in a study of blood T cells in healthy people across ages. As to this clonotype: One end of the junction varies from germline; a read error may be responsible.

The V gene's germline CDR1 is ENHRY and CDR2 SYGVKD. The CDR3 is 14 amino acids. Next came a second PCR, run for roughly 6 to 11 cycles, which used a sample-barcoded 5' primer along with a J-beta primer mix. TCRdb called the 5' RACE reads again in MiXCR, with one record for every CDR3 protein. The data show approximately 780,000 distinct CDR3 sequences, with around 24% seen just once and around 3% held by the top ten. These data were likewise used in another study, on T cells of mothers and their children. That paper states: Versus unrelated pairs, overlap was slightly higher in related mother-child pairs, without reaching significance.

The sequence came from a boy aged 10-17 years in good health. Specimen: blood. The chain uses TRBV10-3 and TRBJ1-2, with D maybe TRBD1 (6 bases). CDR3 in DNA: TGTGCCATCAGTGAGCGTCGGACAGAGTATGACTACACCTTC. Translated, it gives CAISERRTEYDYTF.